This is a list of T cell receptor beta chains from one sample in a study of cytomegalovirus exposure and HLA in healthy donors. Profiling relied on immunoSEQ multiplex PCR, and the TCRdb table lists in-frame clones only, not all of them. The table has approximately 69,000 clones, over 50% seen once; the top ten hold approximately 21%. The sequenced sample was PBMCs. The receptor set was obtained from a man in his forties in good health and CMV-seropositive. The CDR3 runs from the conserved cysteine through the conserved F or W. D genes are given only for firm matches.

j_call d_call v_call cdr3_aa
TRBJ2-7 - TRBV4-3 CASSQDYAENEQYF
TRBJ2-7 - TRBV7-9 CASSRSPLVEQYF
TRBJ2-5 TRBD1 TRBV5-1 CASSRTTQGAQYF
TRBJ2-7 - TRBV2 CASTPRGTTYEQYF
TRBJ2-7 TRBD1 TRBV29-1 CSIADRGGEQYF
TRBJ2-2 TRBD2 TRBV5-1 CASSSRTSGNTGELFF
TRBJ2-7 TRBD1 TRBV7-2 CASSPRPGQGRHEQYF
TRBJ1-5 - TRBV27 CASKPQGGQPQHF
TRBJ1-1 - TRBV27 CASEPQAGTEAFF
TRBJ2-2 TRBD2 TRBV2 CASSLAGGQGELFF
TRBJ1-2 TRBD1 TRBV23-1 CASSQFRTGANYGYTF
TRBJ1-6 - TRBV9 CASQNGRWEGSPLHF
TRBJ2-5 - TRBV29-1 CSVPPRGPDGSTQYF
TRBJ2-2 - TRBV15 CATSRDRARAGELFF
TRBJ1-2 TRBD1 TRBV9 CASSVEAGGDYGYTF
TRBJ2-3 - TRBV9 CASSDSATATDTQYF
TRBJ1-2 - TRBV7-2 CASSLVGRQNYGYTF
TRBJ1-1 TRBD1 TRBV7-2 CASSLAGTGEAFF
TRBJ2-1 TRBD1 TRBV6-4 CASSDPGTGRNEQFF
TRBJ1-5 - TRBV2 CASLQGWNQPQHF